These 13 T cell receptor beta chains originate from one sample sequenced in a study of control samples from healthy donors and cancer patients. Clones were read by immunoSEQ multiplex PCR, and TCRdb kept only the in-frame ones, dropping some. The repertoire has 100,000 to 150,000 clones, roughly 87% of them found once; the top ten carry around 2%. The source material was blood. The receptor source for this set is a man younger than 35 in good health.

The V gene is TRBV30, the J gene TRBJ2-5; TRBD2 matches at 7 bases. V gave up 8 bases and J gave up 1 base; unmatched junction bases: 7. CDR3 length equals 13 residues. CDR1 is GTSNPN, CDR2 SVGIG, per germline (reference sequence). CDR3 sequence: CAGAGESQETQYF. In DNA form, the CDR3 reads TGTGCCGGGGCGGGAGAGAGCCAAGAGACCCAGTACTTC.

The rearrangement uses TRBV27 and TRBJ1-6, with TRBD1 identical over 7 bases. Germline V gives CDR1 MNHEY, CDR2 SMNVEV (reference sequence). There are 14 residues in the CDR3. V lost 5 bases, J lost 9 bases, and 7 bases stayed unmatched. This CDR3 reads CASSQKGAGSPLHF. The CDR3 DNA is TGTGCCAGCAGTCAAAAGGGGGCTGGTTCACCCCTCCACTTT.

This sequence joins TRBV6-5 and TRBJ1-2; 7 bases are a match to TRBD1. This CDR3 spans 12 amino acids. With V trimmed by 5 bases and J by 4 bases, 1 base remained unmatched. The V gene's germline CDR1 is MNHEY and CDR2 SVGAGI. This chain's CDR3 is CASSPGGYGYTF. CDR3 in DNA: TGTGCCAGCAGTCCAGGGGGCTATGGCTACACCTTC.

CDR3 amino acids: CASSQWGEADTQYF. As DNA, the CDR3 is TGTGCCAGCAGCCAATGGGGGGAGGCAGATACGCAGTATTTT. The J gene is TRBJ2-3, the V gene TRBV3-1 (or the pseudogene TRBV3-2); perhaps TRBD2 as D (6 bases). The germline CDR1 and CDR2 sequences are LGHDT and YNNKEL (reference sequence). V was shortened by 2 bases and J by 4 bases, with 10 bases between the two germline ends. The CDR3 has 14 residues.

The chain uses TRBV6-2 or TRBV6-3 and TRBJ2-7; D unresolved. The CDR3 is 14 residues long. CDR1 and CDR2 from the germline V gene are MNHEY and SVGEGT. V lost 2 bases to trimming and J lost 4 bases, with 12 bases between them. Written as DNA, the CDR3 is TGTGCCAGCAGTTACATGAGAGGTTCTTACGAGCAGTACTTC. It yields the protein CASSYMRGSYEQYF.

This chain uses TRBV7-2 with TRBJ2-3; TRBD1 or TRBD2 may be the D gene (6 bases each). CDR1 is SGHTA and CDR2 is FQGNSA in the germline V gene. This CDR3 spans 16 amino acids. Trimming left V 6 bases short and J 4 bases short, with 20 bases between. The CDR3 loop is CASRRLGGVVADTQYF. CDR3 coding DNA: TGTGCCAGCAGACGACTAGGGGGAGTGGTCGCAGATACGCAGTATTTT.

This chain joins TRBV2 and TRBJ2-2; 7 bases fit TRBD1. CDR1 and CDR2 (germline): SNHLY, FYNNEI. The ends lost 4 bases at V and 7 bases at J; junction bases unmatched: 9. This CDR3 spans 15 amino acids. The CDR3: CASSALQGRNGELFF. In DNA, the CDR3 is TGTGCCAGCAGTGCGTTACAGGGGCGCAACGGGGAGCTGTTTTTT.

The CDR3 DNA reads TGTGCCAGCAGCACCGGAGACAGGGTAAATCAGCCCCAGCATTTT. It is translated as CASSTGDRVNQPQHF. This chain uses TRBV28 with TRBJ1-5, with 7 bases fitting TRBD1. Unmatched junction bases numbered 9, after V lost 6 bases and J lost 4 bases. CDR3 length equals 15 residues. The germline V gene encodes CDR1 MDHEN and CDR2 SYDVKM.

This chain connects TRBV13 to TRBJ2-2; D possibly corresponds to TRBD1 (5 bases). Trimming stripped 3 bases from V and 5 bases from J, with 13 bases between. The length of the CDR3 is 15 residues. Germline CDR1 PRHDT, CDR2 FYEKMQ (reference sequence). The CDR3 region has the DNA TGTGCCAGCAGCTTTTACCAGGGTGGGACCGGGGAGCTGTTTTTT. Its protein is CASSFYQGGTGELFF.

The CDR3 sequence: CASSFGGRGAEQYF. CDR3 nucleotide sequence: TGCGCCAGCAGCTTCGGAGGGAGGGGAGCCGAGCAGTACTTC. This chain joins TRBV5-1 and TRBJ2-7, with 7 nucleotides matching TRBD2. The CDR3 runs to 14 residues. The germline gives CDR1 SGHRS, CDR2 YFSETQ. V shed 2 bases, J shed 6 bases, and the junction held 8 bases outside the gene matches.

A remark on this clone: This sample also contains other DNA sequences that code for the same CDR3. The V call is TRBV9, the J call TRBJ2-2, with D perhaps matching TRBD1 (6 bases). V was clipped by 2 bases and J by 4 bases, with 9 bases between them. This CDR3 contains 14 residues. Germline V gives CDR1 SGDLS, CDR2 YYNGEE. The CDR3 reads CASSVLGGTGELFF. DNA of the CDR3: TGTGCCAGCAGCGTCTTAGGGGGCACCGGGGAGCTGTTTTTT.

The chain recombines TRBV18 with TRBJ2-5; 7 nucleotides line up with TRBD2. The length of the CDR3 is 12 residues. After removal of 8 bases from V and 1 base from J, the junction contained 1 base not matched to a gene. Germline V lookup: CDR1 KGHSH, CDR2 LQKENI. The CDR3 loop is CASLAAQETQYF. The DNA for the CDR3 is TGTGCCAGCCTAGCGGCCCAAGAGACCCAGTACTTC.

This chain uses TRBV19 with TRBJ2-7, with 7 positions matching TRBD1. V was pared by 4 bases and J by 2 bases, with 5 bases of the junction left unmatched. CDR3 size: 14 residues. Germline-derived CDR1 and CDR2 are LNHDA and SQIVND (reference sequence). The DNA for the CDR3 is TGTGCCAGTAGTAGACAGGGTAGCCCCTACGAGCAGTACTTC. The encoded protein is CASSRQGSPYEQYF. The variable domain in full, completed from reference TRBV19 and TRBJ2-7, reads DGGITQSPKYLFRKEGQNVTLSCEQNLNHDAMYWYRQDPGQGLRLIYYSQIVNDFQKGDIAEGYSVSREKKESFPLTVTSAQKNPTAFYLCASSRQGSPYEQYFGPGTRLTVT.